This T cell receptor beta chain was identified in a study of blood T cells in healthy people across ages. The second PCR ran roughly 7 to 11 cycles with a sample-barcoded 5' primer and J-beta primers. TCRdb re-analysed the 5' RACE reads in MiXCR, keeping a single row per CDR3 protein. The sample includes about 640,000 distinct CDR3 sequences, under 70% of them seen just once. There are 14 residues in the CDR3. The germline V and J ends were trimmed by 3 bases and 8 bases, with 15 bases remaining between them. Sequenced input: blood. This TCR derives from a man aged 55-75 years in good health. The chain combines TRBV12-3 or TRBV12-4 with TRBJ2-3, with D perhaps assigned TRBD1 or TRBD2 (5 bases each). This chain's CDR3 is CASSLRGAPPTQYF. The CDR3 coding sequence is TGTGCCAGCAGTTTGAGGGGCGCCCCCCCTACGCAGTATTTT.